These 18 T cell receptor beta chains were all obtained from the same sample, sequenced in a study of OX40 agonist ivuxolimab in advanced cancers. Libraries were prepared by immunoSEQ multiplex PCR; TCRdb keeps only in-frame clonotypes and omits some of them. The sample includes about 73,000 clones, around nine tenths seen only once; the top ten take under 0.75%. This specimen was CD4+ or CD8+ T cells sorted from blood, taken in a trial of the OX40 agonist ivuxolimab. The origin of the receptors is an adult with an advanced solid tumor such as melanoma, head and neck, liver or kidney cancer.

The sample holds a few counts of this clone. The V gene is TRBV30, the J gene TRBJ1-1; 9 bases are a match to TRBD1. V dropped 4 bases and J dropped 8; count of bases not matched to a gene: 5. Germline assignment: CDR1 GTSNPN and CDR2 SVGIG (reference sequence). There are 12 residues in the CDR3. Here the CDR3 reads CAWTSGQGEAFF. The CDR3 DNA follows: TGTGCCTGGACTTCCGGACAGGGGGAAGCTTTCTTT.

The rearrangement links TRBV28 to TRBJ1-1; D is undetermined. The germline CDR1 and CDR2 sequences are MDHEN and SYDVKM. The CDR3 has 12 amino acids. The V end lost 3 bases, the J end lost 6 bases, and 8 bases lay between the germline ends. CDR3: CASSLGWAEAFF. The CDR3 nucleotides read TGTGCCAGCAGTTTGGGATGGGCTGAAGCTTTCTTT.

V is TRBV30 and J is TRBJ1-1; TRBD1 agrees at 7 bases. This CDR3 region has 16 residues. Germline lookup yields CDR1 GTSNPN and CDR2 SVGIG (reference sequence). V was clipped by 1 base and J by 1 base; unmatched bases: 9. CDR3 sequence reads: CAWSAVADRENTEAFF. CDR3 coding DNA: TGTGCCTGGAGTGCGGTGGCCGACAGGGAGAACACTGAAGCTTTCTTT. The complete variable domain, with remaining parts taken from reference TRBV30 and TRBJ1-1, reads SQTIHQWPATLVQPVGSPLSLECTVEGTSNPNLYWYRQAAGRGLQLLFYSVGIGQISSEVPQNLSASRPQDRQFILSSKKLLLSDSGFYLCAWSAVADRENTEAFFGQGTRLTVV.

The J gene is TRBJ2-7, the V gene TRBV7-9; tentatively, D is TRBD1 (6 bases). The CDR3 has 15 amino acids. The germline V gene has CDR1 SEHNR and CDR2 FQNEAQ (reference sequence). V lost 1 base, J lost 2 bases, and 12 bases lay in between. The CDR3 here is CASSLVGTKTYEQYF. The CDR3 DNA reads as TGTGCCAGCAGCTTAGTTGGGACAAAAACCTACGAGCAGTACTTC.

The chain links TRBV30 to TRBJ2-3, with 15 bases that match TRBD2. The CDR3 runs 13 residues. With 3 bases clipped from V and 14 bases from J, the junction kept 6 bases outside the gene matches. Germline V gives CDR1 GTSNPN, CDR2 SVGIG (reference sequence). CDR3 in amino acids: CAWSGTSGRLLYF. Here the CDR3 DNA reads TGTGCCTGGAGCGGGACTAGCGGGAGGCTTTTGTATTTT.

The chain employs TRBV9 and TRBJ1-3; D possibly corresponds to TRBD1 (6 bases). Germline CDR1 SGDLS, CDR2 YYNGEE. V was trimmed by 0 bases and J by 9 bases, leaving 16 bases between them. This CDR3 has 15 amino acids. This CDR3 is CASSVAGAGATTIYF. The CDR3 DNA sequence: TGTGCCAGCAGCGTAGCTGGAGCAGGGGCAACCACCATATATTTT.

This chain links TRBV5-3 with TRBJ2-5, with 9 bases aligning to TRBD1. The better agreement between TRBJ2-7 and the DNA end casts doubt on the J call. TRBV5-3 is annotated as an ORF whose role is uncertain. This CDR3 spans 15 amino acids. The CDR3 spells CARSAGTGIAYEQYF. The DNA for the CDR3 is TGTGCCAGAAGCGCGGGGACAGGGATAGCCTACGAGCAGTACTTC.

This chain's CDR3 is CASRGAGDNEQFF. CDR3 bases: TGTGCCAGTCGAGGGGCGGGGGACAATGAGCAGTTCTTC. V is TRBV19 and J is TRBJ2-1; 7 positions agree with TRBD2. The length of the CDR3 is 13 residues. Germline V lookup: CDR1 LNHDA, CDR2 SQIVND (reference sequence). V trimming: 8 bases; J trimming: 5 bases; junction bases outside the gene matches: 6. Supplemented by reference TRBV19 and TRBJ2-1, the full variable domain reads DGGITQSPKYLFRKEGQNVTLSCEQNLNHDAMYWYRQDPGQGLRLIYYSQIVNDFQKGDIAEGYSVSREKKESFPLTVTSAQKNPTAFYLCASRGAGDNEQFFGPGTRLTVL.

This clone occurred once. The CDR3 loop reads CASSPRGVAQETQYF. CDR3 in DNA: TGTGCCAGCAGCCCGAGGGGGGTCGCACAAGAGACCCAGTACTTC. This chain uses TRBV7-9 with TRBJ2-5, with D tentatively TRBD1 or TRBD2 (6 bases each). Germline values: CDR1 SEHNR, CDR2 FQNEAQ (reference sequence). CDR3 length: 15 residues. Trimming removed 5 bases from V and 2 bases from J, with 15 bases in between. Full variable domain (rest looked up from reference TRBV7-9 and TRBJ2-5): DTGVSQNPRHKITKRGQNVTFRCDPISEHNRLYWYRQTLGQGPEFLTYFQNEAQLEKSRLLSDRFSAERPKGSFSTLEIQRTEQGDSAMYLCASSPRGVAQETQYFGPGTRLLVL.

CDR3 residues: CASTIPGLRYTDTQYF. The DNA for the CDR3 is TGTGCCAGCACCATACCGGGGTTGCGGTACACAGATACGCAGTATTTT. The rearrangement joins TRBV7-2 to TRBJ2-3, with D possibly being TRBD2 (5 bases). Germline lookup yields CDR1 SGHTA and CDR2 FQGNSA. Trimming took 7 bases from V and 2 from J, leaving 19 bases between them. This CDR3 spans 16 amino acids.

The chain combines TRBV18 with TRBJ1-1; a possible D gene is TRBD1 (5 bases). The V end lost 6 bases, the J end lost 3 bases, and 11 bases lay between the germline ends. CDR1 is KGHSH, CDR2 LQKENI, per germline. The CDR3 loop spans 13 amino acids. This chain's CDR3 is CASSWGGDTEAFF. In nucleotides, the CDR3 is TGTGCCAGCTCTTGGGGGGGTGACACTGAAGCTTTCTTT.

V is TRBV6-5 and J is TRBJ1-1; no definite D call. This CDR3 comprises 15 residues. With 0 bases removed from V and 8 bases from J, the gap between germline ends came to 16 bases. From germline, CDR1 is MNHEY and CDR2 SVGAGI. The CDR3 protein is CASSYSRGKRSEAFF. The CDR3 DNA is TGTGCCAGCAGTTACTCGAGAGGGAAAAGATCCGAAGCTTTCTTT.

This clone was seen a single time. The chain recombines TRBV30 with TRBJ1-5; no clear D. Looked up from germline, CDR1 is GTSNPN and CDR2 is SVGIG (reference sequence). V shed 5 bases and J shed 0 bases, with 8 bases lying between them. The CDR3 is made up of 13 amino acids. CDR3 DNA sequence: TGTGCCTGGGGTCGCTATAGCAATCAGCCCCAGCATTTT. Encoded protein: CAWGRYSNQPQHF.

V gene TRBV6-6 combines with J gene TRBJ1-2; D might be TRBD1 (6 bases). Trimming pared 6 bases from V and 1 base from J, leaving 15 bases between. The CDR3 extends over 15 amino acids. Germline CDR1 and CDR2: MNHNY and SVGAGI (reference sequence). CDR3 nucleotides: TGTGCCAGCAGCCGGGGGAGGGACATTAACTATGGCTACACCTTC. Its protein is CASSRGRDINYGYTF.

This sequence joins TRBV10-1 and TRBJ1-1; 8 positions match TRBD1. CDR1 WNHNN and CDR2 SYGVQD come from the germline V gene (reference sequence). With V trimmed by 0 bases and J by 5 bases, 5 bases remained unmatched. The length of the CDR3 is 15 residues. CDR3 DNA sequence: TGCGCCAGCAGTGAGTCCCAGGGGGCAGGGACTGAAGCTTTCTTT. Encoded protein: CASSESQGAGTEAFF.

V gene TRBV27 combines with J gene TRBJ1-5; weak D call: TRBD1 (6 bases). Germline CDR1 is MNHEY and CDR2 is SMNVEV (reference sequence). The CDR3 covers 14 residues. Trimming cost V 5 bases and J 3 bases, with 11 bases left between them. In DNA, the CDR3 is TGTGCCAGCAGTATAAGGACAGACAATCAGCCCCAGCATTTT. Protein: CASSIRTDNQPQHF.

The genes are TRBV6-6 and TRBJ2-7, with 8 bases identical to TRBD2. V shed 6 bases, J shed 3 bases, and the junction held 4 bases outside the gene matches. Per the germline V gene, CDR1 is MNHNY and CDR2 is SVGAGI (reference sequence). The CDR3 spans 13 residues. CDR3 DNA sequence: TGTGCCAGCAGGTATAGCGGGGACTACGAGCAGTACTTC. This codes for CASRYSGDYEQYF.

This chain joins TRBV30 and TRBJ1-6, with 10 bases aligning to TRBD1. The CDR3 covers 16 residues. The germline gives CDR1 GTSNPN, CDR2 SVGIG (reference sequence). The junction had 6 bases not matched to a gene; V was cut back by 0 bases and J by 7 bases. DNA of the CDR3: TGTGCCTGGAGTGTTTCCGCGGGACAGGGGAATTCACCCCTCCACTTT. Residues: CAWSVSAGQGNSPLHF. The full variable domain, in which reference TRBV30 and TRBJ1-6 provide the parts outside the CDR3, is SQTIHQWPATLVQPVGSPLSLECTVEGTSNPNLYWYRQAAGRGLQLLFYSVGIGQISSEVPQNLSASRPQDRQFILSSKKLLLSDSGFYLCAWSVSAGQGNSPLHFGNGTRLTVT.